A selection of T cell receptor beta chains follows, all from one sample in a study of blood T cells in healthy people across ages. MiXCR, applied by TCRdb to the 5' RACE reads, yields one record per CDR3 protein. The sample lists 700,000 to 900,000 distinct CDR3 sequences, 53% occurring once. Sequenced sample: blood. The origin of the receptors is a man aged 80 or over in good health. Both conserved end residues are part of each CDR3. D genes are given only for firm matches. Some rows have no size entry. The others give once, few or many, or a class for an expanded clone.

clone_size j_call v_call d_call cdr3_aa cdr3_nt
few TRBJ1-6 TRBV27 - CASSLQGFSPLHF TGTGCCAGCAGTTTACAGGGATTTTCACCCCTCCACTTT
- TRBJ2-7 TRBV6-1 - CASSSQRQGSEQYF TGTGCCAGCAGTTCCCAACGGCAGGGTTCCGAGCAGTACTTC
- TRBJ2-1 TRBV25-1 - CASSPRRAPYNEQFF TGTGCCAGCAGTCCCCGCCGGGCGCCCTACAATGAGCAGTTCTTC
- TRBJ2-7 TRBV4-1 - CASSQEGRDASSYNEQYF TGCGCCAGCAGCCAAGAAGGCCGAGACGCCAGCTCCTACAATGAGCAGTACTTC
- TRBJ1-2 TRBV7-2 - CASSLGVGTYGYTF TGTGCCAGCAGCTTAGGGGTGGGAACCTATGGCTACACCTTC
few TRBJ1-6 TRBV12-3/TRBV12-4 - CASSLPGILNSPLHF TGTGCCAGCAGCTTGCCGGGTATCCTAAATTCACCCCTCCACTTT
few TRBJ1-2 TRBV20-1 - CSAKGFGYGYTF TGCAGTGCCAAGGGGTTTGGCTATGGCTACACCTTC
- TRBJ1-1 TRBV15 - CATSRVAGRKNTEAFF TGTGCCACCAGCAGAGTCGCGGGCAGGAAGAACACTGAAGCTTTCTTT
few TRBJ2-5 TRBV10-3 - CAISESQHGLETQYF TGTGCCATCAGTGAGTCGCAGCACGGTCTTGAGACCCAGTACTTC
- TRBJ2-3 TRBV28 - CASRAGNTDTQYF TGTGCCAGCAGGGCCGGAAACACAGATACGCAGTATTTT
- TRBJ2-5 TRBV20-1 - CSARDSAGPGEQYF TGCAGTGCTAGAGATTCGGCAGGGCCGGGAGAGCAGTACTTC
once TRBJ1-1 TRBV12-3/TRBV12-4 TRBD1 CASSTGQGVTFF TGTGCCAGCAGTACCGGACAGGGGGTAACTTTCTTT
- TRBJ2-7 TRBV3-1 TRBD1 CASSQDIGTANIYEQYF TGTGCCAGCAGCCAAGATATAGGGACAGCCAACATCTACGAGCAGTACTTC
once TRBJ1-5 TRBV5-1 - CASSIGSNQPQHF TGCGCCAGCAGCATAGGGAGCAATCAGCCCCAGCATTTT
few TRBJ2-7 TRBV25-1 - CASSEYSDEQYF TGTGCCAGCAGTGAATATTCGGACGAGCAGTACTTC
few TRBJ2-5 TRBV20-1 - CSAYREEAQYF TGCAGTGCCTACAGGGAAGAGGCCCAGTACTTC
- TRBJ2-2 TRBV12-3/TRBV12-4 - CASSLAGFPKTSTGELFF TGTGCCAGCAGTTTAGCCGGGTTCCCTAAAACGAGCACCGGGGAGCTGTTTTTT
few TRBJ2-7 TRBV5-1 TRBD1 CASSLPGTGNEQYF TGCGCCAGCAGCTTACCGGGGACAGGGAACGAGCAGTACTTC
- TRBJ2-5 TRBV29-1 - CSGGSGQAYF TGCAGCGGGGGATCGGGACAAGCGTACTTC
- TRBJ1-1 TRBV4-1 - CASSQPPASEAFF TGCGCCAGCAGCCAACCCCCCGCTTCTGAAGCTTTCTTT
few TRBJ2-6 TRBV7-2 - CASSPAGGGGANVLTF TGTGCCAGCAGCCCAGCCGGGGGAGGTGGGGCCAACGTCCTGACTTTC
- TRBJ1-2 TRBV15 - CATSRGKAGNYGYTF TGTGCCACCAGCAGAGGAAAGGCGGGAAACTATGGCTACACCTTC
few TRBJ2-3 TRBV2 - CASSGATQYF TGTGCCAGCAGTGGGGCTACGCAGTATTTT
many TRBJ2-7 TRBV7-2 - CASSPGRYEQYF TGTGCCAGCTCCCCGGGGAGGTACGAGCAGTACTTC
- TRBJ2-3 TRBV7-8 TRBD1 CASSLDRGFGDTQYF TGTGCCAGCAGCTTGGACAGGGGTTTTGGAGATACGCAGTATTTT
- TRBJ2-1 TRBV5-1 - CASSSPPNNEQFF TGCGCCAGCAGCTCCCCTCCTAACAATGAGCAGTTCTTC
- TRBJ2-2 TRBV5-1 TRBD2 CASSLLAGASGELFF TGCGCCAGCAGCTTACTAGCGGGAGCGTCCGGGGAGCTGTTTTTT
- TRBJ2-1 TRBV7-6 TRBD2 CASSLVPAGGSYNEQFF TGTGCCAGCAGCTTAGTCCCAGCGGGAGGCTCCTACAATGAGCAGTTCTTC
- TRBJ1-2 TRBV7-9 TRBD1 CASSPRTGLDGYTF TGTGCCAGCAGCCCTAGGACAGGCCTGGACGGCTACACCTTC
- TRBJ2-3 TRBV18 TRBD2 CASSPFSGLAITDTQYF TGTGCCAGCTCACCATTTTCCGGACTAGCGATCACAGATACGCAGTATTTT
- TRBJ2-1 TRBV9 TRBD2 CASSAGAGDYTEQFF TGTGCCAGCAGCGCCGGAGCGGGAGATTACACTGAGCAGTTCTTC
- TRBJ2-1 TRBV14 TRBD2 CASTQAGGPGNEQFF TGTGCCAGCACCCAGGCGGGAGGGCCGGGTAATGAGCAGTTCTTC
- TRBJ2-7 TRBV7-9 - CASSLVQSSSYEQYF TGTGCCAGCAGCTTAGTCCAGTCGAGCTCCTACGAGCAGTACTTC
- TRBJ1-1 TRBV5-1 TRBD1 CASSREGAGVLTEAFF TGCGCCAGCAGCCGTGAGGGGGCAGGGGTCCTCACTGAAGCTTTCTTT
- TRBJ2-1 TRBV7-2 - CASSPPRLLNNEQFF TGTGCCAGCAGCCCCCCCCGCTTACTGAACAATGAGCAGTTCTTC
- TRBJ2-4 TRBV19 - CASSIKGALQYF TGTGCCAGTAGTATAAAGGGAGCCCTTCAGTACTTC
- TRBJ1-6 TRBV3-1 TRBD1 CASSQLPGTAYNSPLHF TGTGCCAGCAGCCAACTGCCCGGGACAGCCTATAATTCACCCCTCCACTTT
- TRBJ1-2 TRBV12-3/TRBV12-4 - CASSPRERIYGYTF TGTGCCAGCAGCCCCAGGGAGAGGATCTATGGCTACACCTTC
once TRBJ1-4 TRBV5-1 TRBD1 CASSLMARDRGEKLFF TGCGCCAGCAGCTTGATGGCACGGGACAGGGGTGAAAAACTGTTTTTT
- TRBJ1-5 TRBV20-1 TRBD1 CSAEQGANQPQHF TGCAGTGCTGAACAGGGGGCAAATCAGCCCCAGCATTTT
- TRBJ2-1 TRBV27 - CASSLLLTSSYNEQFF TGTGCCAGCAGTTTACTACTAACCAGCTCCTACAATGAGCAGTTCTTC
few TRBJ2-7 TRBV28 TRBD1 CASRRTGGGEQYF TGTGCCAGCAGGAGGACAGGGGGCGGCGAGCAGTACTTC
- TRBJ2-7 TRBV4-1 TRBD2 CASSPGTSRPYEQYF TGCGCCAGCAGCCCTGGGACTAGCCGCCCGTACGAGCAGTACTTC
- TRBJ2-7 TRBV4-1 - CASSQPTGPRSYEQYF TGCGCCAGCAGCCAGCCTACGGGCCCGCGCTCCTACGAGCAGTACTTC
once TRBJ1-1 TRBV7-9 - CASSRQAVNTEAFF TGTGCCAGCAGCCGACAGGCTGTGAACACTGAAGCTTTCTTT
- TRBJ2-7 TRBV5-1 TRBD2 CASSPGAGGPFEQYF TGCGCCAGCAGCCCGGGAGCGGGAGGGCCTTTCGAGCAGTACTTC
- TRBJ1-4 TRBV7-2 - CASMRGAKERLFF TGTGCCAGCATGCGTGGGGCCAAAGAAAGGTTGTTTTTT
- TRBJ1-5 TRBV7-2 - CASSFGPAGANQPQHF TGTGCCAGCAGCTTCGGCCCGGCGGGGGCTAATCAGCCCCAGCATTTT